This T cell receptor (beta chain) is drawn from a study of blood T cell repertoires in COVID-19. The germline V gene has CDR1 MNHEY and CDR2 SVGAGI. There are 13 residues in the CDR3. Trimming removed 7 bases from V and 0 bases from J, with 4 bases in between. In the original processing: Reference gene primer amplification gave estimated nucleated cell counts. TCRdb's table, derived via immunoSEQ multiplex PCR, lists solely in-frame clones and lacks some. V and J calls and clone size are given by that table; D and trimming were obtained from the DNA. The table lists some 100,000 clones, around nine tenths of them singletons.

The specimen was peripheral blood. The V call is TRBV6-5, the J call TRBJ2-6; D is ambiguous. The sequence derives from a woman of 80 years or more with active COVID-19. The CDR3 protein is CASIRSGANVLTF. CDR3 coding DNA: TGTGCCAGCATCCGCTCTGGGGCCAACGTCCTGACTTTC.